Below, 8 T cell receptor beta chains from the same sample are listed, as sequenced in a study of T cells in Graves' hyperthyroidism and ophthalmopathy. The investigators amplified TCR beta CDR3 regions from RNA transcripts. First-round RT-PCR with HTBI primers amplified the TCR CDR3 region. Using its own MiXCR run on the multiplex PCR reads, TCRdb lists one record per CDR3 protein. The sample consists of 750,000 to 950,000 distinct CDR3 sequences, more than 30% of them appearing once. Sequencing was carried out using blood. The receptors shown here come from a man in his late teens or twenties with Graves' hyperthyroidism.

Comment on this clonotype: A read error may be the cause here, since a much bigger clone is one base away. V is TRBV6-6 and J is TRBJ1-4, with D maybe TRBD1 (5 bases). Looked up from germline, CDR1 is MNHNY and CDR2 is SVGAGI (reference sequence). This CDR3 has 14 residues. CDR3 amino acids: CASSLPGRNGKLFF. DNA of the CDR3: TGTGCCAGCAGTTTACCGGGACGTAATGGAAAACTGTTTTTT.

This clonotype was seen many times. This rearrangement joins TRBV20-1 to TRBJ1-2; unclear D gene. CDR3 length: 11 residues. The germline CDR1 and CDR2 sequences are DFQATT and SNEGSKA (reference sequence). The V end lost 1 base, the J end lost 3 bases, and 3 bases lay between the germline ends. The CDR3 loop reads CSARGDYGYTF. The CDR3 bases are TGCAGTGCTAGAGGGGACTATGGCTACACCTTC.

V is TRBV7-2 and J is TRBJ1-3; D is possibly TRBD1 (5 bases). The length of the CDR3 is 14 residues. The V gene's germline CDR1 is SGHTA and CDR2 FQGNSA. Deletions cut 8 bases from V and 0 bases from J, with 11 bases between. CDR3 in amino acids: CASQQEPSGNTIYF. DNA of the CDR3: TGTGCCAGCCAACAGGAGCCCTCTGGAAACACCATATATTTT.

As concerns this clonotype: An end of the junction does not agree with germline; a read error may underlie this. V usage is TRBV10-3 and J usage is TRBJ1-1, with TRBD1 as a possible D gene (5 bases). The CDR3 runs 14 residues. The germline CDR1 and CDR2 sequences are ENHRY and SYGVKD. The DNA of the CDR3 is TGTGCCAGCAGTTACGCCCAGGGATCCACTGAAGCTTTCTTT. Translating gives CASSYAQGSTEAFF.

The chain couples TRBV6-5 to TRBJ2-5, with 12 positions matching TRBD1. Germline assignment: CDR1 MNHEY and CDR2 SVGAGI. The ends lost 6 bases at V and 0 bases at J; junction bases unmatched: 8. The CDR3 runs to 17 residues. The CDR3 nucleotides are TGTGCCAGCAGCCTAGTAGGGACAGGGGGCTACCAAGAGACCCAGTACTTC. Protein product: CASSLVGTGGYQETQYF.

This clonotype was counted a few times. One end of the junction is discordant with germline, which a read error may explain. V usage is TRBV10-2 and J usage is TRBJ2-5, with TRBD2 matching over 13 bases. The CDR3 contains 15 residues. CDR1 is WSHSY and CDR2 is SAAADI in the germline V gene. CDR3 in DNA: TGTGCCAGCAGGCGACTAGCGGGGGGTTTAGAGACCCAGTACTTC. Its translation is CASRRLAGGLETQYF.

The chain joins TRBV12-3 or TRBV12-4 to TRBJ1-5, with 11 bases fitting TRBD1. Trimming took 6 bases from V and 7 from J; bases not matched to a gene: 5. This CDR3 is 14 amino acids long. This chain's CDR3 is CASRRTGGAQPQHF. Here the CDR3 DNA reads TGTGCCAGCAGACGGACAGGGGGCGCGCAGCCCCAGCATTTT.

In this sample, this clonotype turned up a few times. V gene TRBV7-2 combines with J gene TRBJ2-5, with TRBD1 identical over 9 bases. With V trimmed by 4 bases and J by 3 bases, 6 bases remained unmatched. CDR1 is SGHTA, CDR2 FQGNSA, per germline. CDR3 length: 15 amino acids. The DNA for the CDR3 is TGTGCCAGCAGCTCTGGACAGGGGACTAAAGAGACCCAGTACTTC. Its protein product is CASSSGQGTKETQYF.